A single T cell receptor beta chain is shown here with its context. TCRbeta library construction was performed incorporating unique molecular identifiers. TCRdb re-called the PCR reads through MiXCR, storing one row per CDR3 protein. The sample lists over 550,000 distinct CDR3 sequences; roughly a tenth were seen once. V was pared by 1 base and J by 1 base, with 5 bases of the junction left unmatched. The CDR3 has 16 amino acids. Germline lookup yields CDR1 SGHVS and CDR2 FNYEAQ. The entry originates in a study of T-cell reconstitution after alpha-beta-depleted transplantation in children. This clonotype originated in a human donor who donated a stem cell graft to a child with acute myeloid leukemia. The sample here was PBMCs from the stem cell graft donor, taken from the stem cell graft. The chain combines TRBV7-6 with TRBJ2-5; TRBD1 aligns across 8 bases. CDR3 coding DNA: TGTGCCAGCAGCTTAGGGGGACAGGTCCCCCAAGAGACCCAGTACTTC. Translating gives CASSLGGQVPQETQYF.